This T cell receptor (beta chain) was sequenced during a study of shared clonotypes between healthy human individuals. Using immunoSEQ multiplex PCR, the repertoire was profiled, and TCRdb retains in-frame clones only, with some absent. The table records under 2,000,000 clones, just under 95% of them present only once. Terminally differentiated effector memory CD45RA+ cells were left out of the naive CD8 fraction, which was CD45RO-negative and positively selected for CCR7. The CDR3 loop spans 14 amino acids. The V end lost 2 bases, the J end lost 7 bases, and 11 bases lay between the germline ends. CDR1 and CDR2 (germline): MNHNY, SVGAGI (reference sequence).

Input material: naive CD8+ T cells sorted from blood. This receptor was obtained from a man aged 18 to 29 in good health. The chain has TRBV6-6 and TRBJ1-4, with D possibly TRBD1 on 5 matching bases. In DNA form, the CDR3 reads TGTGCCAGCAGTTACGGGGGGAAGAGTGAAAAACTGTTTTTT. This gives the protein CASSYGGKSEKLFF.